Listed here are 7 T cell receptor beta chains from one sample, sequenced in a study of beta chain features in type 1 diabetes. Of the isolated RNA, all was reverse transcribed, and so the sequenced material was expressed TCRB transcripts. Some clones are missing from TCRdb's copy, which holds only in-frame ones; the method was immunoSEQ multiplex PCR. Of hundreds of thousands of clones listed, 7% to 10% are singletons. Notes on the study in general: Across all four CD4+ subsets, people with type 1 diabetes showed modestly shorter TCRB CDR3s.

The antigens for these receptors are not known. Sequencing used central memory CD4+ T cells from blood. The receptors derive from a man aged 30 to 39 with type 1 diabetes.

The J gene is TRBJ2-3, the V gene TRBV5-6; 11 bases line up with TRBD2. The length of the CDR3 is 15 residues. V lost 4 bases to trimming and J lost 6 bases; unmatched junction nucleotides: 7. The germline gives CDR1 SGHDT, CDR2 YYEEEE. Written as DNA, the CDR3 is TGTGCCAGCAGCCAGACTAGCGGGGCCAGGGATACGCAGTATTTT. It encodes CASSQTSGARDTQYF.

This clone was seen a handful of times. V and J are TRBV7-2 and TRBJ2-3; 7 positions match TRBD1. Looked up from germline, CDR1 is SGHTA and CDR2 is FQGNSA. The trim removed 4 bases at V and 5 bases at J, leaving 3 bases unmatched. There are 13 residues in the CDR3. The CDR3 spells CASSSTGIDTQYF. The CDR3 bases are TGTGCCAGCAGCTCGACAGGGATAGATACGCAGTATTTT.

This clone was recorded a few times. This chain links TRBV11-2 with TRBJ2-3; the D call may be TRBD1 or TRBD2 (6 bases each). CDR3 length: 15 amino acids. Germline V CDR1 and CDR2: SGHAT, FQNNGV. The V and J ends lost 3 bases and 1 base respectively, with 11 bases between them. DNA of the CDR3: TGTGCCAGCAGCTTGACGGGGGCCGGCACAGATACGCAGTATTTT. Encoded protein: CASSLTGAGTDTQYF.

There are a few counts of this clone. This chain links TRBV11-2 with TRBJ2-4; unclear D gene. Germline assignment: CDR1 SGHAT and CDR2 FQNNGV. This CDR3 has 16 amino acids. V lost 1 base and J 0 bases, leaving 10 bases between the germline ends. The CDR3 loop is CASSLVPTLAKNIQYF. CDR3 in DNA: TGTGCCAGCAGCTTAGTCCCGACACTAGCCAAAAACATTCAGTACTTC. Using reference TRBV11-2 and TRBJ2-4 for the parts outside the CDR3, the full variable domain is EAGVAQSPRYKIIEKRQSVAFWCNPISGHATLYWYQQILGQGPKLLIQFQNNGVVDDSQLPKDRFSAERLKGVDSTLKIQPAKLEDSAVYLCASSLVPTLAKNIQYFGAGTRLSVL.

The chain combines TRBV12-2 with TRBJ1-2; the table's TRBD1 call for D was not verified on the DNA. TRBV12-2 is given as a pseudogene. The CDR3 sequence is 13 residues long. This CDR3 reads CASPSPQNYGYTF. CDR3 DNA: TGTGCAAGTCCATCCCCTCAGAACTATGGCTACACCTTC.

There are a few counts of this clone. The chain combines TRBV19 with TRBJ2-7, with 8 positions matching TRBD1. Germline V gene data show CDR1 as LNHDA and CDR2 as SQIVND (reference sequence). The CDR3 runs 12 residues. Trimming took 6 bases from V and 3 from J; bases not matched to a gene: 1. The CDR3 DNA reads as TGTGCCAGTAGCGGACAGGGCTACGAGCAGTACTTC. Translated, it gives CASSGQGYEQYF.

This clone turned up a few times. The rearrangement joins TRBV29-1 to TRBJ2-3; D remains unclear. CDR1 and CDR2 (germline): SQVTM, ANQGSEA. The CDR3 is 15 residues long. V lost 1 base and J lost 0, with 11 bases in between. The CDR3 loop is CSVEVGPSSTDTQYF. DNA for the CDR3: TGCAGCGTTGAAGTTGGGCCTTCTAGCACAGATACGCAGTATTTT.